These 10 T cell receptor beta chains share one sample of origin, sequenced in a study of blood T cells in healthy people across ages. PCR was performed a second time for roughly 7 to 11 cycles using a sample-barcoded 5' primer and a J-beta primer mix. TCRdb recomputed calls from the 5' RACE reads with MiXCR, one row per CDR3 protein. The data contain 1.8 million or so distinct CDR3 sequences, approximately 40% of them seen just once; the ten biggest clones take up 20% to 25%. The sequenced material came from blood. These receptors were taken from a human donor in good health.

CDR3 sequence reads: CASSQGGLAGQETQYF. In nucleotides, the CDR3 is TGTGCCAGCAGCCAAGGCGGACTAGCGGGCCAAGAGACCCAGTACTTC. This sequence joins TRBV4-2 and TRBJ2-5; 11 nucleotides align to TRBD2. The CDR3 contains 16 residues. J lost 1 base, V lost 1 base, and 2 bases had no gene match. Germline values: CDR1 LGHNA, CDR2 YNFKEQ.

The chain uses TRBV3-1 and TRBJ1-2, with D unresolved. V shed 4 bases and J shed 6 bases, with 15 bases lying between them. Per the germline V gene, CDR1 is LGHDT and CDR2 is YNNKEL (reference sequence). This CDR3 comprises 14 residues. The CDR3 nucleotides are TGTGCCAGCAGCCCCTTTATCGGGAGGGATGGCTACACCTTC. Protein: CASSPFIGRDGYTF.

The rearrangement joins TRBV20-1 to TRBJ2-7; D assignment may be TRBD1 or TRBD2 (6 bases each). This CDR3 spans 13 amino acids. The V and J ends lost 6 bases and 4 bases respectively, with 16 bases between them. Germline CDR1 reads DFQATT; CDR2 reads SNEGSKA (reference sequence). The CDR3 sequence is CSATGALWYEQYF. The CDR3, as DNA: TGCAGTGCAACGGGGGCCCTGTGGTACGAGCAGTACTTC.

The V call is TRBV7-9, the J call TRBJ2-2, with 7 positions matching TRBD1. The CDR3 is 14 residues long. V was pared by 5 bases and J by 3 bases, with 3 bases of the junction left unmatched. The germline V gene encodes CDR1 SEHNR and CDR2 FQNEAQ (reference sequence). The CDR3 bases are TGTGCCAGCAGCCAGGGGGTCGACACCGGGGAGCTGTTTTTT. This gives the protein CASSQGVDTGELFF.

The chain uses TRBV20-1 and TRBJ2-5; TRBD1 is a possible D gene (6 bases). The CDR3 is 16 amino acids. The germline V and J ends were trimmed by 1 base and 5 bases, with 20 bases remaining between them. CDR1 DFQATT and CDR2 SNEGSKA come from the germline V gene (reference sequence). The DNA for the CDR3 is TGCAGTGCTAGAGGACAGGTTGGGGCTTCCGGGGAGACCCAGTACTTC. Amino acids: CSARGQVGASGETQYF.

The genes are TRBV6-6 and TRBJ2-5; TRBD1 might be the D (5 bases). This CDR3 is built from 13 residues. CDR1 MNHNY and CDR2 SVGAGI come from the germline V gene (reference sequence). V lost 5 bases to trimming and J lost 1 base, with 8 bases between them. The CDR3 region has the DNA TGTGCCAGCAGTCACCAGGGCCAAGAGACCCAGTACTTC. This translates into CASSHQGQETQYF.

This chain links TRBV20-1 with TRBJ2-1; a possible D gene is TRBD2 (5 bases). There are 14 residues in the CDR3. Germline lookup yields CDR1 DFQATT and CDR2 SNEGSKA (reference sequence). V lost 8 bases, J lost 1 base, and 15 bases lay in between. For the CDR3, the DNA is TGCAGTTTCCCCTTATCGGGATCCTACAATGAGCAGTTCTTC. Its protein product is CSFPLSGSYNEQFF.

This clonotype has just a few counts. This CDR3 reads CASSPQTYSNQPQHF. The CDR3, as DNA: TGTGCCAGCAGCCCCCAAACCTATAGCAATCAGCCCCAGCATTTT. The rearrangement joins TRBV28 to TRBJ1-5; no reliable D call. The germline V gene has CDR1 MDHEN and CDR2 SYDVKM. V lost 6 bases, J lost 0 bases, and 12 bases lay in between. This CDR3 is 15 amino acids long. Filled out from reference TRBV28 and TRBJ1-5, the complete variable domain reads DVKVTQSSRYLVKRTGEKVFLECVQDMDHENMFWYRQDPGLGLRLIYFSYDVKMKEKGDIPEGYSVSREKKERFSLILESASTNQTSMYLCASSPQTYSNQPQHFGDGTRLSIL.

This clonotype has more than one count but fewer than ten. The rearrangement joins TRBV4-3 to TRBJ1-2, with unresolved D. Germline V gene lookup returns CDR1 LGHNA and CDR2 YSLEER. The germline V and J ends were trimmed by 1 base and 3 bases, with 12 bases remaining between them. This CDR3 has 15 amino acids. CDR3 region: CASSQVAGNDYGYTF. CDR3 bases: TGCGCCAGCAGCCAAGTGGCGGGGAATGACTATGGCTACACCTTC.

The sample holds a few counts of this clonotype. V gene TRBV7-2 combines with J gene TRBJ2-6; no definite D call. Trimming left V 3 bases short and J 1 base short, with 16 bases between. Per germline, CDR1 SGHTA and CDR2 FQGNSA. The CDR3 totals 18 residues. DNA of the CDR3: TGTGCCAGCAGCTTTGGTGTGAGTGAGTTTTCTGGGGCCAACGTCCTGACTTTC. It is translated as CASSFGVSEFSGANVLTF.